These T cell receptor beta chains were read from a single sample in a study of control samples from healthy donors and cancer patients. Assay: immunoSEQ multiplex PCR; the TCRdb copy retains only in-frame clones and omits some. The sample has fewer than 95,000 clones; about 83% are singletons. Sequencing was carried out using blood. These receptors all stem from a woman between 40 and 55 years old in good health. Both conserved end residues are part of each CDR3. A D gene is named only where the DNA matches it firmly. Size values are once, few and many counts, or a class for expanded clones, and some rows have none.

length: 13; D: TRBD1; V: TRBV10-3; size: medium-sized; J: TRBJ1-2; DNA: TGTGCCGCCCGGGACAGGGAGAACTATGGCTACACCTTC; CDR3: CAARDRENYGYTF
length: 16; D: -; V: TRBV20-1; size: -; J: TRBJ1-5; DNA: TGCAGTGCTAGTGGGGCGACCAACGCCTACAATCAGCCCCAGCATTTT; CDR3: CSASGATNAYNQPQHF
length: 15; D: TRBD1; V: TRBV27; size: -; J: TRBJ1-1; DNA: TGTGCCAGCAGGTCTCTACAGGGGGGATGGACTGAAGCTTTCTTT; CDR3: CASRSLQGGWTEAFF
length: 15; D: -; V: TRBV12-5; size: -; J: TRBJ1-5; DNA: TGTGCTAGTGGCGATCGAACAGCGGGCATGGAGCCCCAGCATTTT; CDR3: CASGDRTAGMEPQHF
length: 13; D: -; V: TRBV6-5; size: -; J: TRBJ2-3; DNA: TGTGCCAGCAGTTACGTCCTACAGGATACGCAGTATTTT; CDR3: CASSYVLQDTQYF
length: 15; D: -; V: TRBV19; size: once; J: TRBJ2-5; DNA: TGTGCCAGTAGTATAGGGCAGCGCCTCCAAGAGACCCAGTACTTC; CDR3: CASSIGQRLQETQYF
length: 16; D: TRBD1; V: TRBV5-5; size: few; J: TRBJ2-6; DNA: TGTGCCAGCAGCTATTACAGGGGCTCTGGGGCCAACGTCCTGACTTTC; CDR3: CASSYYRGSGANVLTF
length: 17; D: TRBD1; V: TRBV5-4; size: -; J: TRBJ2-7; DNA: TGTGCCAGCAGCTTGGGAGCCGGGACAGGGAACGTCTACGAGCAGTACTTC; CDR3: CASSLGAGTGNVYEQYF
length: 16; D: TRBD1; V: TRBV30; size: -; J: TRBJ1-1; DNA: TGTGCCTGGAGTCCTGGCTTTTACAGGGGAATCACTGAAGCTTTCTTT; CDR3: CAWSPGFYRGITEAFF
length: 14; D: -; V: TRBV30; size: -; J: TRBJ2-7; DNA: TGTGCCTGGAGTTATGGTAATCCCACCCACGAGCAGTACTTC; CDR3: CAWSYGNPTHEQYF
length: 16; D: -; V: TRBV15; size: -; J: TRBJ1-1; DNA: TGTGCCACCAGCAGAGTCCCGACAGGAGAGAACACTGAAGCTTTCTTT; CDR3: CATSRVPTGENTEAFF
length: 14; D: TRBD1; V: TRBV18; size: -; J: TRBJ1-5; DNA: TGTGCCAGCTCAAGAAACAGGGGTTTAGAGCCCCAGCATTTT; CDR3: CASSRNRGLEPQHF
length: 13; D: -; V: TRBV12-3/TRBV12-4; size: -; J: TRBJ2-3; DNA: TGTGCCAGCAGTTTATTAGGGTGGGATACGCAGTATTTT; CDR3: CASSLLGWDTQYF
length: 17; D: -; V: TRBV5-1; size: -; J: TRBJ2-2; DNA: TGCGCCAGCAGCTTGAGTAGTGGGTCAGTTTACACCGGGGAACTGTTTTTT; CDR3: CASSLSSGSVYTGELFF
length: 14; D: -; V: TRBV9; size: few; J: TRBJ1-1; DNA: TGTGCCAGCAGCCCTAATCAATTTGGAGGGCCTACGGACTTT; CDR3: CASSPNQFGGPTDF
length: 16; D: -; V: TRBV7-3; size: -; J: TRBJ1-1; DNA: TGTGCCAGCAGCTTAACGTTCCGGGGAGGAGAAACTGAAGCTTTCTTT; CDR3: CASSLTFRGGETEAFF
length: 14; D: -; V: TRBV6-5; size: -; J: TRBJ2-1; DNA: TGTGCCAGCACGGGGCAGCATTATTACAATGAGCAGTTCTTC; CDR3: CASTGQHYYNEQFF
length: 12; D: -; V: TRBV7-3; size: -; J: TRBJ2-1; DNA: TGTGCCAGCAGCTTAGACAGTAATGAGCAGTTCTTC; CDR3: CASSLDSNEQFF
length: 15; D: -; V: TRBV2; size: -; J: TRBJ1-1; DNA: TGTGCCAGCAGCAAGGACCTAAGGGGGTACACTGAAGCTTTCTTT; CDR3: CASSKDLRGYTEAFF
length: 14; D: TRBD2; V: TRBV5-6; size: -; J: TRBJ2-3; DNA: TGTGCCAGCAGGGCGGGGGTCAGCACAGATACGCAGTATTTT; CDR3: CASRAGVSTDTQYF
length: 14; D: TRBD1; V: TRBV6-6; size: -; J: TRBJ1-2; DNA: TGTGCCAGCAGTGGGGGACAGGGGGCAGGTGGCTACACCTTC; CDR3: CASSGGQGAGGYTF
length: 15; D: TRBD2; V: TRBV19; size: -; J: TRBJ2-3; DNA: TGTGCCATATCCCCTGGGCGGGGGAGCACAGATACGCAGTATTTT; CDR3: CAISPGRGSTDTQYF
length: 17; D: -; V: TRBV9; size: -; J: TRBJ2-3; DNA: TGTGCCAGCAGCGTAGAGGGGCTAGCCCGCGGAGGGGATACGCAGTATTTT; CDR3: CASSVEGLARGGDTQYF
length: 13; D: -; V: TRBV3-1/TRBV3-2; size: -; J: TRBJ2-7; DNA: TGTGCCAGCAGCCAAGGGGTTCCAGGGGAGCAGTACTTC; CDR3: CASSQGVPGEQYF
length: 17; D: -; V: TRBV12-5; size: -; J: TRBJ1-3; DNA: TGTGCTAGTGGTTTGATCCCCCAGGGAAAGTCTGGAAACACCATATATTTT; CDR3: CASGLIPQGKSGNTIYF
length: 15; D: TRBD1; V: TRBV4-3; size: -; J: TRBJ1-1; DNA: TGCGCCAGCAGCCAAGAGTACATGGTCGACAGGGCAGCTTTCTTT; CDR3: CASSQEYMVDRAAFF
length: 15; D: -; V: TRBV6-6; size: -; J: TRBJ1-1; DNA: TGTGCCAGCAGTCTTCCCTTAGCGTTTAACACTGAAGCTTTCTTT; CDR3: CASSLPLAFNTEAFF
length: 15; D: -; V: TRBV6-4; size: -; J: TRBJ2-1; DNA: TGTGCCAGCAGTGACTTTGACAGGAAGATGAATGAGCAGTTCTTC; CDR3: CASSDFDRKMNEQFF
length: 13; D: -; V: TRBV11-3; size: -; J: TRBJ2-3; DNA: TGTGCCAGCAGCTCTGGGGAGGCAGATACGCAGTATTTT; CDR3: CASSSGEADTQYF
length: 14; D: -; V: TRBV7-9; size: -; J: TRBJ2-2; DNA: TGTGCCAGCAGCTTAAATGGGGGGACCGGGGAGCTGTTTTTT; CDR3: CASSLNGGTGELFF
length: 17; D: TRBD1; V: TRBV14; size: -; J: TRBJ2-3; DNA: TGTGCCAGCAGCCAAGCTGACAGGGTTCATTACACAGATACGCAGTATTTT; CDR3: CASSQADRVHYTDTQYF
length: 17; D: -; V: TRBV9; size: -; J: TRBJ1-1; DNA: TGTGCCAGCAGCGCCACAGGGTCCCTAACCATGAACACTGAAGCTTTCTTT; CDR3: CASSATGSLTMNTEAFF
length: 16; D: TRBD1; V: TRBV4-1; size: -; J: TRBJ1-1; DNA: TGCGCCAGCAGCCAAGGCGCCAGGGGGCAGAACACTGAAGCTTTCTTT; CDR3: CASSQGARGQNTEAFF
length: 13; D: -; V: TRBV5-1; size: -; J: TRBJ2-3; DNA: TGCGCCAGCAGCGTCGCCGATTTGGATACGCAGTATTTT; CDR3: CASSVADLDTQYF
length: 14; D: -; V: TRBV3-1/TRBV3-2; size: -; J: TRBJ2-7; DNA: TGTGCCAGCAGCCGTCACGGGAACCCCCACGAGCAGTACTTC; CDR3: CASSRHGNPHEQYF
length: 15; D: TRBD2; V: TRBV24-1; size: -; J: TRBJ2-3; DNA: TGTGCCACCAGTGATACCGGGACTACAACAGATACGCAGTATTTT; CDR3: CATSDTGTTTDTQYF
length: 14; D: TRBD1; V: TRBV7-3; size: -; J: TRBJ2-4; DNA: TGTGCCAGCAGCTTCTCGGGACAGGGGAACATTCAGTACTTC; CDR3: CASSFSGQGNIQYF
length: 14; D: -; V: TRBV3-1/TRBV3-2; size: -; J: TRBJ1-6; DNA: TGTGCCAGCAGCCAATTCTCCTATAATTCACCCCTCCACTTT; CDR3: CASSQFSYNSPLHF
length: 16; D: -; V: TRBV4-1; size: -; J: TRBJ1-3; DNA: TGCGCCAGCAGCCAGGTCCCCCTGGCGGGAGGAAACACCATATATTTT; CDR3: CASSQVPLAGGNTIYF
length: 13; D: -; V: TRBV4-3; size: -; J: TRBJ1-5; DNA: TGCGCCAGCAGCCAAGATAGGGGTACGCCCCAGCATTTT; CDR3: CASSQDRGTPQHF
length: 12; D: -; V: TRBV19; size: -; J: TRBJ2-5; DNA: TGTGCCAGTAGTATGGTGGGGGGCCGATCGTACTTC; CDR3: CASSMVGGRSYF
length: 18; D: TRBD1; V: TRBV4-3; size: -; J: TRBJ1-4; DNA: TGCGCCAGCAGCCCTAGGACAGGGGGCAGGGAAACTAATGAAAAACTGTTTTTT; CDR3: CASSPRTGGRETNEKLFF